This T cell receptor (beta chain) was found in a study of radiation and T cells in renal cell carcinoma. Study summary: Nephrectomy followed 15 Gy stereotactic body radiation by 4 weeks. General study findings and limits: Top tumor clonotypes rose in blood 2 weeks post-radiation, then contracted.

The time point was: baseline pretreatment blood. Treatment noted: 15 Gy SBRT to primary tumor, nephrectomy 4 weeks later. Radiation-treated patients gave blood at baseline, week 2 and week 4. The tumor was a clear cell renal cell carcinoma. The table came from immunoSEQ multiplex PCR; TCRdb's copy has only in-frame clones and leaves some out. This repertoire shows 100,000 to 150,000 clones, around 83% found once; its top ten account for around 3%. V was pared by 6 bases and J by 6 bases, with 15 bases between. CDR1 and CDR2 from the germline V gene are MGHRA and YSYEKL. The CDR3 covers 14 residues. The sample holds a few counts of this clone. Its antigen is still unknown.

Specimen: blood, collected from a patient whose treatment included radiotherapy and nephrectomy. This rearrangement joins TRBV4-1 to TRBJ1-3, with D possibly matching TRBD1 (5 bases). The clonotype originates from a woman aged 55-69 years with renal cell carcinoma. This chain's CDR3 is CASRDSNRENTIYF. The CDR3 DNA reads TGCGCCAGCAGAGACAGTAACCGGGAAAACACCATATATTTT.